The present T cell receptor beta chain was sequenced within a study of T cell clones after liver transplantation. Study summary: Post-transplant blood was tracked for graft-donor-reactive T cell clones identified in a pre-transplant mixed lymphocyte reaction. As an antigen-independent comparator, third-party-reactive TCRbeta sequences came from pre-transplant mixed lymphocyte reactions.

Germline V gives CDR1 MNHEY, CDR2 SMNVEV (reference sequence). This CDR3 is built from 13 residues. Trimming took off 6 bases at V and 6 bases at J, with 14 bases between the two ends. The method was immunoSEQ multiplex PCR; TCRdb's version includes in-frame clones alone and lacks a portion of them. This sample has roughly 120,000 clones, with around nine tenths found just once. In this sample, this clone turned up a few times. Sample: CD4+ T cells from blood, taken 12 months after liver transplant. The clonotype was recovered from a human patient who received a liver transplant. A share of the T cells may be of graft donor origin. The rearrangement uses TRBV27 and TRBJ1-1; possibly TRBD1 for D (5 bases). The CDR3 coding sequence is TGTGCCAGCAGAACTCAGAGGGGCGCTGAAGCTTTCTTT. The encoded protein is CASRTQRGAEAFF.